This note documents a single T cell receptor beta chain sequence. This clone's antigen is unknown. There are no base qualities to consult, and no much larger clone falls within one base. The CDR3 regions of human TCRbeta chains were analyzed by immunosequencing. The published analysis was carried out like this. TCRs in the repertoires were matched against a reference library of SARS-CoV-2-specific TCRs that had been generated with the MIRA antigen-specificity platform. Breadth was defined as the fraction of unique TCRs that were SARS-CoV-2-associated. Depth was defined as the fraction of total T cells that were SARS-CoV-2-associated. Each spike-specific TCR was assigned to its reactive spike region and to a CD4 or CD8 class using the MIRA data. Log10-transformed breadth and depth values were compared by one-way ANOVA with Sidak's multiple comparisons tests. TCRdb provides this immuneACCESS table in a form limited to in-frame rearrangements. Some clones are lacking; in checked studies, under half of them reflect an unresolved V gene, and why the rest are absent is not known. For V, J and clone size, that table is used; D and trimming come from the DNA. The sample table contains over 85,000 clones; only one count was recorded for about 81% of them. 12% to 15% of the sample rests with the top ten.

The data belong to a study of T cell responses to AZD1222 COVID-19 vaccine (dated by TCRdb to about 2021). Context from the whole study: TCR sequencing covered roughly 230 trial participants: roughly 200 given two doses of AZD1222 and approximately 26 given two doses of MenACWY control vaccine. Trial participants were enrolled by age into 18-55, 56-69 and 70-plus year subgroups, with approximately 150, 28 and 58 TCR-sequenced participants respectively. Points the paper makes about the study in general: Only five or six AZD1222 recipients were SARS-CoV-2 seropositive at baseline, limiting conclusions about previously exposed vaccinees. In the small 56-69-year group, the increase in depth fell short of significance, most likely because of low power. Reportedly, almost half of the unique spike-specific TCRs recognized epitopes lying outside the regions that are mutated in the B.1.351 and B.1.1.7 variants. Most participants were white British and females outnumbered males, and the authors suggested that clonal diversity may have been underestimated. CD4 TCRs associated with the vaccine covered the entire spike protein, and the dominant responses were in regions 160-218 and 743-854. A significant rise in spike-specific TCR breadth and depth was observed after two AZD1222 doses relative to day 0 and relative to MenACWY recipients. Because no samples from the day 14 peak response were available, repertoires could be characterized only after the peak T cell response.

The meaning of the sample's time point label: about 28 days (+/-7) after the second vaccine dose. AZD1222 recipients with second doses at about 4 weeks or about 12 weeks were pooled, because spike-specific TCR depth and breadth did not differ between schedules. The vaccinee samples were drawn from two UK trials, COV001 and COV002, one of which was a single-blind randomized controlled phase 2/3 trial testing AZD1222 (ChAdOx1 nCoV-19) in healthy adults. For TCRbeta chain sequencing, PBMC samples were collected from trial participants at day 0 and at day 28 after the second dose. Sequences SGDLS (CDR1) and YYNGEE (CDR2) are obtained from the germline V gene. Between the V and J ends, shortened by 0 bases and 1 base respectively, the junction contains 10 bases. CDR3 length: 15 amino acids, cysteine to phenylalanine. CDR3 DNA is the only sequence kept; it has 45 bases, read in frame from the first base.

The sequence is built from TRBV9 and TRBJ1-2, with no D gene named confidently. The sample here was peripheral blood, taken 28 days after the second AZD1222 dose. The TCR originated in an adult who received the AZD1222 COVID-19 vaccine. The sequenced DNA is TGTGCCAGCAGCGTAGCCGGGCATGGTAACTATGGCTACACCTTC. Its translation reads: CASSVAGHGNYGYTF.